Each of the 29 T cell receptor beta chains below was sequenced from the same sample in a study of T cell repertoires in aging, cancer and after chemotherapy. A mixed TRB-A/B primer pool amplified rearranged TRB by multiplex touch-down PCR. TCRdb re-called the multiplex PCR reads with MiXCR, one entry per CDR3 protein. The top ten hold more than 9% of the sample, which has about 15,000 distinct CDR3 sequences, 50% seen once. The template was genomic DNA from peripheral blood, not RNA. The sample was blood. Receptors originate from a human donor in good health.

This clonotype was counted between two and nine times. This sequence joins TRBV5-4 and TRBJ2-2; tentative D call: TRBD2 (6 bases). This CDR3 is 15 amino acids long. Germline loops: CDR1 SGHNT, CDR2 YYREEE (reference sequence). V was shortened by 0 bases and J by 2 bases, with 8 bases between the two germline ends. The CDR3, as DNA: TGTGCCAGCAGCTTGGAACTAGCAAACACCGGGGAGCTGTTTTTT. Protein sequence: CASSLELANTGELFF.

This clonotype was detected only a few times. The chain employs TRBV6-1 and TRBJ2-1; TRBD2 is a possible D gene (6 bases). The CDR3 loop spans 14 amino acids. V dropped 3 bases and J dropped 0 bases, with 6 bases sitting between them. Germline values: CDR1 MNHNS, CDR2 SASEGT. The CDR3 sequence is CASSDGSSYNEQFF. In nucleotides, the CDR3 is TGTGCCAGCAGTGACGGGAGCTCCTACAATGAGCAGTTCTTC.

The V gene is TRBV29-1, the J gene TRBJ2-7; D unclear. The CDR3 is 13 residues long. V was clipped by 5 bases and J by 2 bases, with 13 bases between them. Germline V gene lookup returns CDR1 SQVTM and CDR2 ANQGSEA. CDR3 residues: CSVCRQAPYEQYF. The CDR3 DNA is TGCAGCGTTTGTAGGCAGGCGCCCTACGAGCAGTACTTC.

The chain carries TRBV6-5 and TRBJ2-1; a possible D gene is TRBD2 (6 bases). From germline, CDR1 is MNHEY and CDR2 SVGAGI. The CDR3 length is 13 residues. Trimming shortened V by 10 bases and J by 8 bases, and 18 bases separated the two germline ends. The CDR3 is CATTQEGSDEQFF. The CDR3 DNA reads as TGTGCCACCACCCAGGAGGGTTCCGATGAGCAGTTCTTC.

Only a few counts were recorded for this clonotype. The J gene is TRBJ2-7, the V gene TRBV5-5; D not resolved. The germline gives CDR1 SGHKS, CDR2 YYEKEE (reference sequence). Trimming cost V 0 bases and J 3 bases, with 7 bases left between them. This CDR3 comprises 13 residues. The CDR3 here is CASSLEGFYEQYF. The CDR3 coding sequence is TGTGCCAGCAGCTTGGAGGGCTTCTACGAGCAGTACTTC.

V usage is TRBV5-6 and J usage is TRBJ1-1; maybe TRBD1 (5 bases). The CDR3 sequence is 16 residues long. From germline, CDR1 is SGHDT and CDR2 YYEEEE. The V end lost 0 bases, the J end lost 3 bases, and 15 bases lay between the germline ends. The CDR3 loop is CASSLVAGSLYTEAFF. For the CDR3, the DNA is TGTGCCAGCAGCTTGGTGGCAGGGTCTTTATACACTGAAGCTTTCTTT.

The chain combines TRBV7-2 with TRBJ2-2; no reliable D call. V dropped 6 bases and J dropped 7 bases, with 18 bases sitting between them. The V gene's germline CDR1 is SGHTA and CDR2 FQGNSA. CDR3 size: 15 residues. CDR3 in amino acids: CASRKGSGPGGELFF. CDR3 DNA sequence: TGTGCCAGCAGAAAGGGCAGTGGGCCCGGCGGGGAGCTGTTTTTT.

This clonotype came up a few times. The chain links TRBV30 to TRBJ2-1, with D possibly matching TRBD2 (5 bases). Germline V lookup: CDR1 GTSNPN, CDR2 SVGIG (reference sequence). The CDR3 consists of 13 residues. The CDR3 is CAAGLTPSGEQFF. The CDR3 DNA follows: TGTGCGGCCGGGCTAACCCCCAGCGGTGAGCAGTTCTTC.

The chain has TRBV6-5 and TRBJ2-2; no firm D call. Germline V gives CDR1 MNHEY, CDR2 SVGAGI. The length of the CDR3 is 14 residues. The V end was cut by 5 bases, the J end by 4 bases, with 11 bases between. CDR3 nucleotides: TGTGCCAGCAGTGGTTCCCTCCTCACCGGGGAGCTGTTTTTT. Translation gives CASSGSLLTGELFF.

V is TRBV30 and J is TRBJ2-6; the D is unclear. This CDR3 spans 13 amino acids. V was pared by 7 bases and J by 2 bases, with 9 bases between. Germline V gene data show CDR1 as GTSNPN and CDR2 as SVGIG (reference sequence). CDR3 DNA sequence: TGTGCCTCCTCAAAGGCTGGGGCCAACGTCCTGACTTTC. This sequence encodes CASSKAGANVLTF.

This clonotype came up once. Here the CDR3 reads CSVEDFPGQGEKLFF. CDR3 coding DNA: TGCAGCGTTGAAGATTTTCCGGGACAGGGTGAAAAACTGTTTTTT. The chain carries TRBV29-1 and TRBJ1-4, with 9 bases that match TRBD1. The germline CDR1 and CDR2 sequences are SQVTM and ANQGSEA. The CDR3 spans 15 residues. V shed 0 bases, J shed 7 bases, and the junction held 6 bases outside the gene matches.

This clonotype was counted a few times. The chain employs TRBV6-2 or TRBV6-3 and TRBJ1-2; D is undetermined. Germline V CDR1 and CDR2: MNHEY, SVGEGT. The CDR3 runs 15 residues. V gave up 5 bases and J gave up 2 bases, with 15 bases separating them. The CDR3 sequence is CASSPSIGPNYGYTF. The CDR3 region has the DNA TGTGCCAGCAGTCCATCGATAGGTCCGAACTATGGCTACACCTTC.

This clonotype has just a few counts. The chain uses TRBV19 and TRBJ2-5; tentative D call: TRBD2 (7 bases). Trimming stripped 7 bases from V and 0 bases from J, with 15 bases between. Germline values: CDR1 LNHDA, CDR2 SQIVND (reference sequence). This CDR3 has 15 residues. CDR3 in DNA: TGTGCCAGTACCCGAGGGGGGGCGTACCAAGAGACCCAGTACTTC. This translates into CASTRGGAYQETQYF. Full variable domain (rest looked up from reference TRBV19 and TRBJ2-5): DGGITQSPKYLFRKEGQNVTLSCEQNLNHDAMYWYRQDPGQGLRLIYYSQIVNDFQKGDIAEGYSVSREKKESFPLTVTSAQKNPTAFYLCASTRGGAYQETQYFGPGTRLLVL.

In its sample, this clonotype is medium-sized (0.01 to 0.1%). The rearrangement links TRBV6-1 to TRBJ2-7, with 11 positions matching TRBD2. J lost 2 bases, V lost 4 bases, and 1 base had no gene match. Germline values: CDR1 MNHNS, CDR2 SASEGT. There are 14 residues in the CDR3. Written as DNA, the CDR3 is TGTGCCAGCAGTGTGACTAGCGGGACCTACGAGCAGTACTTC. This codes for CASSVTSGTYEQYF.

This clonotype was seen only a few times. The gene calls are TRBV29-1 and TRBJ1-1; a weak D match, TRBD1 (6 bases). V was clipped by 1 base and J by 5 bases, with 14 bases between them. The CDR3 is 14 residues long. Germline CDR1 is SQVTM and CDR2 is ANQGSEA. The CDR3 spells CSVEVRGRGTEAFF. The DNA for the CDR3 is TGCAGCGTTGAAGTACGCGGCAGGGGTACTGAAGCTTTCTTT.

The chain is built from TRBV10-3 and TRBJ2-7; the D gene is possibly TRBD1 (6 bases). The CDR3 is 13 amino acids. The V and J ends lost 10 bases and 6 bases respectively, with 19 bases between them. Germline CDR1 is ENHRY and CDR2 is SYGVKD. In DNA, the CDR3 is TGTGCCAGCACGCACTTACAGGGTGGCGAGCAGTACTTC. Translating gives CASTHLQGGEQYF.

As to this clonotype: Its ends do not fully match the called genes, so a read error is possible. The chain carries TRBV11-1 and TRBJ2-5, with D possibly matching TRBD2 (7 bases). This CDR3 is 15 amino acids long. Germline loops: CDR1 SGHAT, CDR2 FQDESV (reference sequence). As DNA, the CDR3 is TGTGCCAGCAGCTTAGCGCGGGGGCGAGGAGAGAACCAGTACTTC. It encodes CASSLARGRGENQYF.

The rearrangement joins TRBV5-6 to TRBJ1-4, with TRBD1 matching 9 bases. V lost 4 bases, J lost 8 bases, and 12 bases stayed unmatched. Germline lookup yields CDR1 SGHDT and CDR2 YYEEEE. The CDR3 has 16 residues. The CDR3 reads CASSPNTGGVGEKLFF. DNA of the CDR3: TGTGCCAGCAGCCCCAACACAGGGGGCGTGGGAGAAAAACTGTTTTTT.

V gene TRBV30 combines with J gene TRBJ2-7; D is undetermined. The CDR3 is 11 residues long. The germline V gene has CDR1 GTSNPN and CDR2 SVGIG (reference sequence). The V gene lost 0 bases and the J gene lost 4 bases, with 4 bases spanning the gap. The CDR3 reads CAWSVQYEQYF. DNA of the CDR3: TGTGCCTGGAGTGTACAGTACGAGCAGTACTTC.

DNA for the CDR3: TGTGCCTGGAGCCTGGGACTAGCGGGGAACACCGGGGAGCTGTTTTTT. Protein: CAWSLGLAGNTGELFF. The chain combines TRBV30 with TRBJ2-2, with TRBD2 matching over 12 bases. With 3 bases clipped from V and 1 base from J, the junction kept 3 bases outside the gene matches. The CDR3 is 16 amino acids. The germline gives CDR1 GTSNPN, CDR2 SVGIG (reference sequence).

This sequence joins TRBV19 and TRBJ2-7; TRBD1 agrees at 8 bases. The V gene's germline CDR1 is LNHDA and CDR2 SQIVND (reference sequence). This CDR3 is built from 13 residues. The trim removed 3 bases at V and 5 bases at J, leaving 3 bases unmatched. The CDR3 reads CASSITGGNEQYF. The DNA of the CDR3 is TGTGCCAGTAGTATTACAGGGGGTAACGAGCAGTACTTC.

The rearrangement links TRBV6-6 to TRBJ2-7; tentative D call: TRBD2 (5 bases). The germline V gene encodes CDR1 MNHNY and CDR2 SVGAGI (reference sequence). The CDR3 is 11 amino acids. The V and J ends lost 5 bases and 7 bases respectively, with 9 bases between them. The CDR3: CASSRTGEQYF. The CDR3 DNA is TGTGCCAGCAGTCGAACGGGGGAGCAGTACTTC.

The chain recombines TRBV5-5 with TRBJ2-2, with unresolved D. Germline V gene sequence: CDR1 SGHKS, CDR2 YYEKEE (reference sequence). This CDR3 is 15 amino acids long. V was trimmed by 1 base and J by 2 bases, leaving 9 bases between them. The CDR3 here is CASSLPLPNTGELFF. CDR3 DNA sequence: TGTGCCAGCAGCTTGCCCTTACCTAACACCGGGGAGCTGTTTTTT.

The chain couples TRBV6-1 to TRBJ2-7; D unresolved. This CDR3 is 11 amino acids long. CDR1 is MNHNS and CDR2 is SASEGT in the germline V gene. Trimming removed 6 bases at V and 3 bases at J, with 6 bases between. CDR3 region: CASSRGYEQYF. The CDR3 DNA follows: TGTGCCAGCAGCCGCGGCTACGAGCAGTACTTC.

This rearrangement joins TRBV19 to TRBJ1-2, with D tentatively TRBD1 (5 bases). Trimming stripped 4 bases from V and 9 bases from J, with 15 bases between. The CDR3 is 13 residues long. Germline V gene data show CDR1 as LNHDA and CDR2 as SQIVND (reference sequence). The CDR3 reads CASSTAGEYRYTF. The DNA for the CDR3 is TGTGCCAGTAGTACGGCGGGGGAGTATCGCTACACCTTC.

This clonotype has only a few counts. This chain uses TRBV30 with TRBJ2-1; no firm D call. Germline CDR1 GTSNPN, CDR2 SVGIG (reference sequence). The CDR3 runs 11 residues. V lost 0 bases and J 8 bases, leaving 5 bases between the germline ends. The CDR3 bases are TGTGCCTGGAGTGTTAATTATGAGCAGTTCTTC. It codes for CAWSVNYEQFF.

This clonotype was observed a few times. This rearrangement joins TRBV6-1 to TRBJ2-2, with D unresolved. The CDR3 has 13 residues. Germline V gene lookup returns CDR1 MNHNS and CDR2 SASEGT. V gave up 3 bases and J gave up 4 bases, with 6 bases separating them. CDR3 in amino acids: CASSDQPTGELFF. CDR3 DNA: TGTGCCAGCAGTGACCAGCCCACCGGGGAGCTGTTTTTT.

There are a few counts of this clonotype. The chain carries TRBV19 and TRBJ2-7; D is ambiguous. V was cut by 6 bases and J by 2 bases, with 11 bases left in between. The CDR3 runs 13 residues. Germline lookup yields CDR1 LNHDA and CDR2 SQIVND (reference sequence). The CDR3 sequence is CASRRGQTYEQYF. The CDR3, as DNA: TGTGCCAGTAGGCGCGGCCAGACCTACGAGCAGTACTTC.

This clonotype has only a few counts. The chain uses TRBV5-6 and TRBJ2-7; perhaps D is TRBD1 or TRBD2 (5 bases each). Germline V lookup: CDR1 SGHDT, CDR2 YYEEEE. This CDR3 contains 15 residues. Trimming pared 1 base from V and 4 bases from J, leaving 15 bases between. DNA of the CDR3: TGTGCCAGCAGCTTGTTGGACGGGGCAGTATACGAGCAGTACTTC. Its translation: CASSLLDGAVYEQYF.